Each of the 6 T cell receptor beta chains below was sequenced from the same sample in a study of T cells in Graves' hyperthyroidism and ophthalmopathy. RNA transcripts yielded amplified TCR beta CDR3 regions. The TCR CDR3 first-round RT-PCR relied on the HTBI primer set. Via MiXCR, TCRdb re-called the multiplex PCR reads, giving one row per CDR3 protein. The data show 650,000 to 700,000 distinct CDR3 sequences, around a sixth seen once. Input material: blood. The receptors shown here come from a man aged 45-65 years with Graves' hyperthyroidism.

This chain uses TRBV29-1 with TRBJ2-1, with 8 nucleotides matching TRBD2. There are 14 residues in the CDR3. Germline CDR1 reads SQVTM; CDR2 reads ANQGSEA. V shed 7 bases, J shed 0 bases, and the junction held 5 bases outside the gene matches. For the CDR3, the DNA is TGCAGCGGTGTAGCGGGGAGCTCCTACAATGAGCAGTTCTTC. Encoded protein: CSGVAGSSYNEQFF.

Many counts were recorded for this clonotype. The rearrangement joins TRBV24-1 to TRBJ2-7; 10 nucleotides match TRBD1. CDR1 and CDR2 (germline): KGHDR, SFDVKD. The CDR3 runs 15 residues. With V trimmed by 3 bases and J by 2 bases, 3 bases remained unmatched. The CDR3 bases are TGTGCCACCAGTGATCGACAGGGGGCTACCTACGAGCAGTACTTC. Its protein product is CATSDRQGATYEQYF.

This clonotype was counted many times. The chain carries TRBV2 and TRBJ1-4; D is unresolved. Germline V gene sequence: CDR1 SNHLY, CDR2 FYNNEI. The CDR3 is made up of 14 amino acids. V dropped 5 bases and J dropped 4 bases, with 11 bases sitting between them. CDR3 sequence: CASSLSGYNEKLFF. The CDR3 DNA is TGTGCCAGCAGTCTTTCAGGTTATAATGAAAAACTGTTTTTT.

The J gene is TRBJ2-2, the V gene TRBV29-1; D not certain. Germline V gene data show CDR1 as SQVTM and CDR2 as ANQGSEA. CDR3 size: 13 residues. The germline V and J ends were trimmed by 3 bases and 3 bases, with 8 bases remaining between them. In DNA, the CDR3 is TGCAGCGTTGATATCGAATACACCGGGGAGCTGTTTTTT. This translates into CSVDIEYTGELFF.

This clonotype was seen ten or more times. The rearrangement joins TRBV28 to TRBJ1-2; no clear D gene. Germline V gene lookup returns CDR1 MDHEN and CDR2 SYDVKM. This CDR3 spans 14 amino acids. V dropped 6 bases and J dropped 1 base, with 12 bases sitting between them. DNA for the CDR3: TGTGCCAGCAGCCTTGAGACCCTTAACTATGGCTACACCTTC. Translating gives CASSLETLNYGYTF.

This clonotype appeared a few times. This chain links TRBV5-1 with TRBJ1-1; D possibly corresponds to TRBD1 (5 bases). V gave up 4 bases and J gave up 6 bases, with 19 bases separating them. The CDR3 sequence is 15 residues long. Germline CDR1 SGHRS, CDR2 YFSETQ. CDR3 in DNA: TGCGCCAGCAGCAACAGAGACAGTATCAGCTCTGAAGCTTTCTTT. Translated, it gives CASSNRDSISSEAFF.